This record covers a single T cell receptor beta chain. This CDR3 has 12 amino acids. CDR1 is LNHDA, CDR2 SQIVND, per germline (reference sequence). Between the trimmed V and J ends, which lost 5 bases and 10 bases, there was a span of 9 bases. The table came from immunoSEQ multiplex PCR; TCRdb's copy has only in-frame clones and leaves some out. The sample contains about 140,000 clones, roughly 85% of which appear only once. This sample is drawn from a study of T cell responses to AZD1222 COVID-19 vaccine. The receptor was isolated from an adult in good health. Sequenced material: peripheral blood, taken on day 0 of AZD1222 vaccination. The V and J genes are TRBV19 and TRBJ1-6; no definite D call. CDR3 in DNA: TGTGCCAGTAGTTGGGCGAGATCACCCCTCCACTTT. The encoded protein is CASSWARSPLHF.